These 23 T cell receptor beta chains came from one sample sequenced in a study of siplizumab effects on memory and regulatory T cells. The repertoire was sequenced with immunoSEQ multiplex PCR; TCRdb's copy has only in-frame clones and lacks some. The table has around 100,000 clones, about nine tenths seen once. Source material: non-Treg CD4+ T cells sorted from blood. The source is a human donor in good health.

The chain links TRBV7-9 to TRBJ1-1; no clear D. The CDR3 has 13 amino acids. Trimming cost V 1 base and J 1 base, with 4 bases left between them. Germline V lookup: CDR1 SEHNR, CDR2 FQNEAQ (reference sequence). DNA of the CDR3: TGTGCCAGCAGCTTAGAGGGGAACACTGAAGCTTTCTTT. As protein: CASSLEGNTEAFF.

Turning to this clone: The sample holds other DNA sequences that translate to the same CDR3. The rearrangement links TRBV28 to TRBJ2-7; TRBD1 might be the D (6 bases). V lost 3 bases, J lost 6 bases, and 18 bases lay in between. CDR1 MDHEN and CDR2 SYDVKM come from the germline V gene. The CDR3 has 15 amino acids. CDR3 in DNA: TGTGCCAGCAGTTTTCAGGGGCTGGGGAAGGGCGAGCAGTACTTC. The encoded protein is CASSFQGLGKGEQYF.

The table lists this clone with a count of one. This rearrangement joins TRBV19 to TRBJ1-3; tentative D call: TRBD1 (6 bases). The germline gives CDR1 LNHDA, CDR2 SQIVND (reference sequence). The ends were cut back, 4 bases at V and 2 bases at J, with 15 bases in the middle. This CDR3 has 16 amino acids. In DNA, the CDR3 is TGTGCCAGTAGTACAACCGGGACACACACTGGAAACACCATATATTTT. Translated, it gives CASSTTGTHTGNTIYF. The whole variable domain, filled in from reference TRBV19 and TRBJ1-3, reads DGGITQSPKYLFRKEGQNVTLSCEQNLNHDAMYWYRQDPGQGLRLIYYSQIVNDFQKGDIAEGYSVSREKKESFPLTVTSAQKNPTAFYLCASSTTGTHTGNTIYFGEGSWLTVV.

V usage is TRBV19 and J usage is TRBJ2-1; D unclear. The germline gives CDR1 LNHDA, CDR2 SQIVND (reference sequence). CDR3 length: 13 residues. Trimming removed 0 bases from V and 7 bases from J, with 7 bases in between. The chain's CDR3 is CASSIDSRNEQFF. The CDR3 nucleotides read TGTGCCAGTAGTATAGATAGTAGGAATGAGCAGTTCTTC.

This clone was detected only once. This chain links TRBV10-1 with TRBJ2-1; D unresolved. The CDR3 consists of 12 residues. CDR1 is WNHNN, CDR2 SYGVQD, per germline (reference sequence). V lost 4 bases to trimming and J lost 8 bases, with 9 bases between them. The CDR3 spells CASSGRRYEQFF. DNA of the CDR3: TGCGCCAGCAGTGGGCGGCGGTATGAGCAGTTCTTC.

V and J are TRBV12-5 and TRBJ2-2; D perhaps matches TRBD1 (7 bases). Germline CDR1 is LGHNT and CDR2 is FRNRAP. The CDR3 has 14 residues. V was pared by 2 bases and J by 7 bases, with 11 bases between. This CDR3 reads CASGLSGGGGELFF. CDR3 nucleotides: TGTGCTAGTGGTTTGTCAGGGGGAGGCGGGGAGCTGTTTTTT.

The genes are TRBV7-3 and TRBJ2-1, with TRBD1 matching over 10 bases. The CDR3 has 17 amino acids. CDR1 and CDR2 (germline): SGHTA, FQGTGA. The V and J ends lost 5 bases and 9 bases, in that order; junction bases with no gene match: 16. The CDR3 loop is CASSARPRDRGKSEQFF. DNA of the CDR3: TGTGCCAGCAGCGCCCGACCCCGGGACAGGGGAAAGAGTGAGCAGTTCTTC.

The V and J genes are TRBV7-6 and TRBJ2-7; D is undetermined. Germline lookup yields CDR1 SGHVS and CDR2 FNYEAQ. This CDR3 contains 15 residues. V lost 5 bases, J lost 4 bases, and 18 bases lay in between. The chain's CDR3 is CASSDNTPAHYEQYF. CDR3 nucleotide sequence: TGTGCCAGCAGCGACAACACACCGGCCCATTACGAGCAGTACTTC.

The chain employs TRBV28 and TRBJ1-2; D may be TRBD1 (6 bases). The CDR3 consists of 15 residues. From germline, CDR1 is MDHEN and CDR2 SYDVKM. Trimming removed 7 bases from V and 5 bases from J, with 20 bases in between. The CDR3 protein is CASIKGGAGWYGYTF. The CDR3 DNA sequence: TGTGCCAGCATAAAGGGGGGCGCAGGTTGGTATGGCTACACCTTC.

The chain recombines TRBV12-5 with TRBJ2-1, with a possible D match to TRBD2 (5 bases). Trimming removed 2 bases from V and 7 bases from J, with 15 bases in between. Germline V gene lookup returns CDR1 LGHNT and CDR2 FRNRAP. This CDR3 is 15 amino acids long. CDR3 sequence (DNA): TGTGCTAGTGGTTTGATAACTCTATCGGGGAATGAGCAGTTCTTC. Protein sequence: CASGLITLSGNEQFF.

The V call is TRBV19, the J call TRBJ1-5; no reliable D call. Germline lookup yields CDR1 LNHDA and CDR2 SQIVND (reference sequence). The CDR3 is 15 amino acids. The ends were cut back, 3 bases at V and 0 bases at J, with 9 bases in the middle. The CDR3 DNA reads as TGTGCCAGTAGTATTCCTAGCGATAGCAATCAGCCCCAGCATTTT. Its protein product is CASSIPSDSNQPQHF.

In its sample, this clone was seen once. The rearrangement joins TRBV18 to TRBJ1-3, with D tentatively TRBD1 (5 bases). Germline CDR1 is KGHSH and CDR2 is LQKENI. Trimming pared 3 bases from V and 3 bases from J, leaving 9 bases between. The CDR3 is 14 residues long. Here the CDR3 reads CASSPWDGGNTIYF. CDR3 nucleotides: TGTGCCAGCTCACCTTGGGACGGTGGAAACACCATATATTTT.

The V and J genes are TRBV5-8 and TRBJ2-7, with 9 bases aligning to TRBD1. The length of the CDR3 is 14 residues. CDR1 is SGHTS and CDR2 is YDEGEE in the germline V gene. Trimming removed 1 base from V and 6 bases from J; junction bases left unmatched: 5. The CDR3 nucleotides read TGTGCCAGCAGCTTGTTTACGGACAGGGGCGAGCAGTACTTC. Translated: CASSLFTDRGEQYF.

The V gene is TRBV9, the J gene TRBJ2-7; TRBD2 matches at 8 bases. The CDR3 runs 15 residues. J was trimmed by 8 bases and V by 0 bases; bases with no gene match: 10. The germline gives CDR1 SGDLS, CDR2 YYNGEE. Here the CDR3 DNA reads TGTGCCAGCAGCGTAGAGGGTAGCGGGGTACACAAGCAGTACTTC. Protein: CASSVEGSGVHKQYF.

The chain has TRBV28 and TRBJ2-2; 13 bases map to TRBD2. CDR1 and CDR2 (germline): MDHEN, SYDVKM. This CDR3 has 17 amino acids. V dropped 7 bases and J dropped 5; count of bases not matched to a gene: 10. CDR3 region: CASTNYPGLAGTGELFF. CDR3 DNA sequence: TGTGCCAGCACCAATTATCCGGGACTAGCGGGAACCGGGGAGCTGTTTTTT.

The chain links TRBV7-6 to TRBJ2-2; 13 bases map to TRBD2. Trimming at V came to 4 bases and at J to 4 bases, leaving 3 bases not matched to a gene. CDR3 length equals 16 residues. CDR1 and CDR2 from the germline V gene are SGHVS and FNYEAQ. The CDR3 DNA sequence: TGTGCCAGCAGCTCACTAGCGGGAGGGCCCACCGGGGAGCTGTTTTTT. Translating it yields CASSSLAGGPTGELFF.

V usage is TRBV7-6 and J usage is TRBJ1-5; unclear D gene. Germline V CDR1 and CDR2: SGHVS, FNYEAQ. CDR3 length equals 12 residues. Trimming took off 8 bases at V and 2 bases at J, with 7 bases between the two ends. CDR3 DNA sequence: TGTGCCAGCGGGGATGGCAATCAGCCCCAGCATTTT. Its translation: CASGDGNQPQHF.

V usage is TRBV7-3 and J usage is TRBJ2-6, with D possibly TRBD2 on 6 matching bases. The CDR3 runs 17 residues. Germline CDR1 SGHTA, CDR2 FQGTGA. V was trimmed by 5 bases and J by 1 base, leaving 15 bases between them. The CDR3 region is CASSHWRAESGANVLTF. CDR3 nucleotides: TGTGCCAGCAGCCACTGGAGGGCGGAGTCTGGGGCCAACGTCCTGACTTTC.

The rearrangement joins TRBV19 to TRBJ1-5; D unresolved. This CDR3 is 14 amino acids long. V dropped 5 bases and J dropped 1 base, with 9 bases sitting between them. Germline CDR1 and CDR2: LNHDA and SQIVND (reference sequence). CDR3 loop: CASSAAVSNQPQHF. Written as DNA, the CDR3 is TGTGCCAGTAGTGCGGCAGTAAGCAATCAGCCCCAGCATTTT. Variable domain in full (rest from reference TRBV19 and TRBJ1-5): DGGITQSPKYLFRKEGQNVTLSCEQNLNHDAMYWYRQDPGQGLRLIYYSQIVNDFQKGDIAEGYSVSREKKESFPLTVTSAQKNPTAFYLCASSAAVSNQPQHFGDGTRLSIL.

The chain links TRBV19 to TRBJ2-7; 7 nucleotides match TRBD1. V lost 5 bases and J lost 0; bases outside the gene matches: 7. CDR1 is LNHDA and CDR2 is SQIVND in the germline V gene (reference sequence). The CDR3 sequence is 15 residues long. The CDR3 here is CASSSRTGPSYEQYF. CDR3 nucleotide sequence: TGTGCCAGTAGTTCCCGGACAGGACCCTCCTACGAGCAGTACTTC.

This clone showed up just a few times. The chain carries TRBV7-2 and TRBJ2-1; 9 positions agree with TRBD2. The length of the CDR3 is 15 residues. Germline V gives CDR1 SGHTA, CDR2 FQGNSA. Unmatched junction bases numbered 8, after V lost 1 base and J lost 10 bases. This CDR3 is CASSLEGGRAGEQFF. CDR3 in DNA: TGTGCCAGCAGCTTAGAAGGCGGGAGGGCCGGGGAGCAGTTCTTC.

This sequence joins TRBV27 and TRBJ1-6; weak D call: TRBD1 (5 bases). Trimming removed 6 bases at V and 9 bases at J, with 12 bases between. Germline V gene data show CDR1 as MNHEY and CDR2 as SMNVEV (reference sequence). This CDR3 comprises 13 residues. The CDR3 region is CASRTGSFSPLHF. The CDR3, as DNA: TGTGCCAGCAGAACAGGATCCTTTTCACCCCTCCACTTT.

This clone has a handful of counts. This chain connects TRBV18 to TRBJ1-2; tentatively, D is TRBD1 (5 bases). Trimming removed 6 bases from V and 8 bases from J, with 22 bases in between. The germline CDR1 and CDR2 sequences are KGHSH and LQKENI. This CDR3 comprises 15 residues. This CDR3 is CASSLTRLQAEGYTF. In DNA, the CDR3 is TGTGCCAGCTCCCTCACCAGGTTACAGGCTGAGGGCTACACCTTC.